A selection of T cell receptor beta chains follows, all from one sample in a study of shared clonotypes between healthy human individuals. Sequencing used immunoSEQ multiplex PCR; TCRdb keeps in-frame clones, though not all of them. This table has approximately 600,000 clones, approximately 95% appearing once. Sequencing was done on a sample of naive CD8+ T cells sorted from blood. Source of these receptors: a woman in her twenties or thirties in good health. CDR3s leave out the opening cysteine and the closing phenylalanine or tryptophan.

cdr3_aa: ASRFASLSGSRIAWEQY; v_call: TRBV12-2
cdr3_aa: ASSPKYRPDRADEQY; v_call: TRBV4-1
cdr3_aa: ASSAPAGDYEQF; v_call: TRBV7-9
cdr3_aa: ASSLAPGSGRWETQY; v_call: TRBV27
cdr3_aa: ASIYGLGPYNEQF; v_call: TRBV13
cdr3_aa: ASSLGYSNQPQH; v_call: TRBV27
cdr3_aa: ASSDYSYEQY; v_call: TRBV25-1
cdr3_aa: ASRTLAGEAQNEQF; v_call: TRBV28
cdr3_aa: ASSLGRAWDTEAF; v_call: TRBV28
cdr3_aa: ASSPRGQKAF; v_call: TRBV9
cdr3_aa: ASRRIGTDTQY; v_call: TRBV28
cdr3_aa: ASGSPVDNEQF; v_call: TRBV6-6
cdr3_aa: ASSRWVAGDTQY; v_call: TRBV11-2
cdr3_aa: ARDTGVGTEAF; v_call: TRBV11-2
cdr3_aa: ASMLQITGELF; v_call: TRBV19
cdr3_aa: ASSTRRGSGYEQY; v_call: TRBV4-1
cdr3_aa: ASSQDWPTDTQY; v_call: TRBV14
cdr3_aa: ASSLYPGGLNTGELF; v_call: TRBV27
cdr3_aa: ASSEVLGGSNYEQY; v_call: TRBV6-1
cdr3_aa: ASSYPGTSGSNEQF; v_call: TRBV7-8